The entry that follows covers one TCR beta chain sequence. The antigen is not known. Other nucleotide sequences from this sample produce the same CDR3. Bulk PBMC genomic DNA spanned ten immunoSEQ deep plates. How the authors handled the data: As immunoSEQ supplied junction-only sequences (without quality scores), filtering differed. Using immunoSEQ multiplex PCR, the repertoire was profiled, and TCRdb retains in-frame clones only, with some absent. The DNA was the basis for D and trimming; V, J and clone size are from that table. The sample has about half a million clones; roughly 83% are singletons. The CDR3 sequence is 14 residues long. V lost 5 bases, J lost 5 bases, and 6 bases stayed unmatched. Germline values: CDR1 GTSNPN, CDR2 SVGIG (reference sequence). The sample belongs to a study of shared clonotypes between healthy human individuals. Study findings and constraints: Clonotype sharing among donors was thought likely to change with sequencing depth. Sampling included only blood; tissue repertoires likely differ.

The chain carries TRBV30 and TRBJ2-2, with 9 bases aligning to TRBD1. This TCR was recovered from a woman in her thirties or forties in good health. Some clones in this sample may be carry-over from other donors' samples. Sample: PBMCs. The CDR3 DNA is TGTGCCTGGGGGACAGGGAGGCGGACCGGGGAGCTGTTTTTT. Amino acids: CAWGTGRRTGELFF.